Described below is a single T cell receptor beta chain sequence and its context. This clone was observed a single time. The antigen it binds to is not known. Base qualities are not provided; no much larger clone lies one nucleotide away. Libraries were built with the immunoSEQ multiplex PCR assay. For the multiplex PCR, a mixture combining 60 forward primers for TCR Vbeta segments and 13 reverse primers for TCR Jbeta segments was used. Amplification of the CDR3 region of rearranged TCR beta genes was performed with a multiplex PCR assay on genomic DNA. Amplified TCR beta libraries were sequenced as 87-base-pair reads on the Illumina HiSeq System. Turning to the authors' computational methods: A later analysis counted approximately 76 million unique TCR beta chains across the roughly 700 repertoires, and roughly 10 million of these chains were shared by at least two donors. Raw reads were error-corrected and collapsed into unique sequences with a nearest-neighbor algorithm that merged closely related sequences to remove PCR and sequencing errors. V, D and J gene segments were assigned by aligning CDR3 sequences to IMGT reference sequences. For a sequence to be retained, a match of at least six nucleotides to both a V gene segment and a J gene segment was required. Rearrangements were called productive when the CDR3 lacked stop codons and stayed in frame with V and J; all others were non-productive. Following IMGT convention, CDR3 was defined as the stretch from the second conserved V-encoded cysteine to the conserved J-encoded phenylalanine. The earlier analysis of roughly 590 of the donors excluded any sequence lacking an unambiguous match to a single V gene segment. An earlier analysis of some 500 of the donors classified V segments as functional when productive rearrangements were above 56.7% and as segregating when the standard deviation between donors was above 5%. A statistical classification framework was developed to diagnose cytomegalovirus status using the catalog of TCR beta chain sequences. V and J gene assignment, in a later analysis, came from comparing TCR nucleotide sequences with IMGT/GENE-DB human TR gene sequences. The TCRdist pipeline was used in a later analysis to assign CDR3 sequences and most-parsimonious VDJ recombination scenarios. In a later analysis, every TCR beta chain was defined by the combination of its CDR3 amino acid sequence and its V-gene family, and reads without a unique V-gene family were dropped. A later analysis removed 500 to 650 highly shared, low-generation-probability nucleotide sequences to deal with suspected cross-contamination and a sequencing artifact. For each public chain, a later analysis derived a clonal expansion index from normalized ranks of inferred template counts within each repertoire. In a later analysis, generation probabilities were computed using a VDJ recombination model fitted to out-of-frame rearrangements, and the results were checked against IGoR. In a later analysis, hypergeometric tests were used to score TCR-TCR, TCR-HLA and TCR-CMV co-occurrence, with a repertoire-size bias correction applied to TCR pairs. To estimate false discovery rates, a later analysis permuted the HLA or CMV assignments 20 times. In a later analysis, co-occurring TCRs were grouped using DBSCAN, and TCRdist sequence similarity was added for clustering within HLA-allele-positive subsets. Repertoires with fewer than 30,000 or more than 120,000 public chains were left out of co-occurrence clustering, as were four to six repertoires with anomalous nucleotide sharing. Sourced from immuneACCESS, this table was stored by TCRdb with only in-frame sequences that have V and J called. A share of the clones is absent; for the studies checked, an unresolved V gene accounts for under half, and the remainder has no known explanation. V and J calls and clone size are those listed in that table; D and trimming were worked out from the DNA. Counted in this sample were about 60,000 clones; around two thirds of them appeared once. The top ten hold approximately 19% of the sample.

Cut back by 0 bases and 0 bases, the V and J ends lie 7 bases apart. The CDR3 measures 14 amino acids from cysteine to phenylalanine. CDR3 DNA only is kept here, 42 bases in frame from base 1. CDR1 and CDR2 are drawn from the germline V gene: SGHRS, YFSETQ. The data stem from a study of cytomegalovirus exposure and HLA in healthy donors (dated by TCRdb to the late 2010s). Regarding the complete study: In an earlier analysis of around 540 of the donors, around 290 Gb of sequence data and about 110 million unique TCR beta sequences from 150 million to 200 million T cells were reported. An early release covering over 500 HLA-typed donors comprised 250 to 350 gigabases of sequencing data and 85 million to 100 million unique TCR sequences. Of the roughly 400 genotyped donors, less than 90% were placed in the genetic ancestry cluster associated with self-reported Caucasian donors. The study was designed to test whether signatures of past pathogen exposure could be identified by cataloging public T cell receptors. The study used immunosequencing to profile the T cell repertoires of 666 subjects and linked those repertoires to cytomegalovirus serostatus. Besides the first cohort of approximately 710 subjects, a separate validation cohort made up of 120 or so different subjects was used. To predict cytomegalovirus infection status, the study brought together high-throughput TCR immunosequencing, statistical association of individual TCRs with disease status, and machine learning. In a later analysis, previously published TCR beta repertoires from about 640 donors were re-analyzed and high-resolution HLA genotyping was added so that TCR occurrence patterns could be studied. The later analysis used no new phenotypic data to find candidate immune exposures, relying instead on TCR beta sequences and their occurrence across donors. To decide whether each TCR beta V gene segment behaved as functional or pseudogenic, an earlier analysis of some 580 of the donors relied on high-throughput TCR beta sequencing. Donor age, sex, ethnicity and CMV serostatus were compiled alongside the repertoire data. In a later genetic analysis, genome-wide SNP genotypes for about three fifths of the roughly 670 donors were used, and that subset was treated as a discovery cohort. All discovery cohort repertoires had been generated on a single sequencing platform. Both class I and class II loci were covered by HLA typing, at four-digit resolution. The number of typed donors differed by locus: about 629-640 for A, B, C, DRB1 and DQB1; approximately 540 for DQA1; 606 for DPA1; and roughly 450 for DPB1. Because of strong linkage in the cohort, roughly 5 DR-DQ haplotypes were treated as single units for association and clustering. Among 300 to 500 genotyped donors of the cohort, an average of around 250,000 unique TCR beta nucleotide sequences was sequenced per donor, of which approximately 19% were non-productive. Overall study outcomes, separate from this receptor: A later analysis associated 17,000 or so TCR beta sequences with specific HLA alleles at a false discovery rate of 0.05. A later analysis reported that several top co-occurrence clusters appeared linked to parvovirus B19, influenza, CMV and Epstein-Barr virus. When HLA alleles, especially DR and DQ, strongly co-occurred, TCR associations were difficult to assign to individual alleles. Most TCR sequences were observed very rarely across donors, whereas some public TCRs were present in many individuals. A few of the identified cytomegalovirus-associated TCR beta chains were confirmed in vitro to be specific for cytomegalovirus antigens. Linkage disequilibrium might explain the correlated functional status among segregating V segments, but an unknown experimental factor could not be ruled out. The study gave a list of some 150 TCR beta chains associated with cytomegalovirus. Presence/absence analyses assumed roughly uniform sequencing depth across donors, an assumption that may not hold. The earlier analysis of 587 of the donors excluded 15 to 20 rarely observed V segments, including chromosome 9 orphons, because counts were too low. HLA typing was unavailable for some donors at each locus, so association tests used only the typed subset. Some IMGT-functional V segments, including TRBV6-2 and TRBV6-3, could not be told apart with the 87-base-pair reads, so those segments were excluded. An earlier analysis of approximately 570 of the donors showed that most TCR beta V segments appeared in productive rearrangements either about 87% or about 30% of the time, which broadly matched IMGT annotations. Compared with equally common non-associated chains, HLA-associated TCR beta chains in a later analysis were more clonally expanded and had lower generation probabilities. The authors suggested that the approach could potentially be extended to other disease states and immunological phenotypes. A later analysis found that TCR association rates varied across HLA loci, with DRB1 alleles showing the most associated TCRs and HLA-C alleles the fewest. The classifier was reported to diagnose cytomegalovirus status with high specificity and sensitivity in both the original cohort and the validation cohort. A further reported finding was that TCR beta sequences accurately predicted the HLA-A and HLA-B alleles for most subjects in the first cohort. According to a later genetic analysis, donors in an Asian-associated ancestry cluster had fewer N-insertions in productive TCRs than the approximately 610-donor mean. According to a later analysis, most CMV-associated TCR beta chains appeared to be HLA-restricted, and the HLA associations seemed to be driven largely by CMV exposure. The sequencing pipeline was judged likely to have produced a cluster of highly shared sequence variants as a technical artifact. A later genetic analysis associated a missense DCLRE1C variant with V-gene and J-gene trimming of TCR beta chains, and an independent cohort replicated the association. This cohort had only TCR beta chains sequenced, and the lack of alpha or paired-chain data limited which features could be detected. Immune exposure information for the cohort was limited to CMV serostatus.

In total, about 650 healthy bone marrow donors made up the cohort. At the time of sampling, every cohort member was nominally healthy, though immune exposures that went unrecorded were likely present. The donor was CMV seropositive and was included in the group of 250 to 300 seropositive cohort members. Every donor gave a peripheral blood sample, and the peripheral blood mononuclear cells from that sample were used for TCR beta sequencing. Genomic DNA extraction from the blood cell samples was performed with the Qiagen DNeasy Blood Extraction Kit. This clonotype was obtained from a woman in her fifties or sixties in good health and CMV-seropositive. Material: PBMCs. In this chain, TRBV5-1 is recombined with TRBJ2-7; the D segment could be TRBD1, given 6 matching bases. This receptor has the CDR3 CASSLGQDSYEQYF. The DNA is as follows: TGCGCCAGCAGCTTGGGACAGGACTCCTACGAGCAGTACTTC. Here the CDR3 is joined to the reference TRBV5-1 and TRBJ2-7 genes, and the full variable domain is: KAGVTQTPRYLIKTRGQQVTLSCSPISGHRSVSWYQQTPGQGLQFLFEYFSETQRNKGNFPGRFSGRQFSNSRSEMNVSTLELGDSALYLCASSLGQDSYEQYFGPGTRLTVT.